This entry lists 17 T cell receptor beta chains sequenced from one sample in a study of a mutant IDH1 vaccine in newly diagnosed glioma. The time point is: week 5, during vaccination. The vaccine gave 300 ug of a 20-mer mutant IDH1 peptide subcutaneously per dose. Assay: immunoSEQ multiplex PCR; the TCRdb copy retains only in-frame clones and omits some. This repertoire shows approximately 38,000 clones, 80% to 90% found once; its top ten account for over 1.5%. No cognate antigen is known for these TCRs. Sample: PBMCs, taken from a glioma patient whose treatment included an IDH1 peptide vaccine. These TCRs come from a middle-aged man with glioma.

V is TRBV5-1 and J is TRBJ1-4; D gene uncertain. Germline V gene data show CDR1 as SGHRS and CDR2 as YFSETQ. V gave up 4 bases and J gave up 3 bases, with 13 bases separating them. This CDR3 comprises 15 residues. As DNA, the CDR3 is TGCGCCAGCAGCCGAAGCTCGGGATCTAATGAAAAACTGTTTTTT. It is translated as CASSRSSGSNEKLFF.

The chain employs TRBV5-6 and TRBJ1-6, with 9 bases matching TRBD1. The ends lost 0 bases at V and 7 bases at J; junction bases unmatched: 5. CDR1 SGHDT and CDR2 YYEEEE come from the germline V gene. This CDR3 has 16 residues. The CDR3 reads CASSLGDRALNSPLHF. CDR3 bases: TGTGCCAGCAGCTTGGGGGACAGGGCTCTCAATTCACCCCTCCACTTT.

The chain uses TRBV27 and TRBJ2-1; tentatively, D is TRBD2 (6 bases). This CDR3 is built from 13 residues. V dropped 5 bases and J dropped 15 bases, with 20 bases sitting between them. Germline CDR1 reads MNHEY; CDR2 reads SMNVEV (reference sequence). CDR3 DNA sequence: TGTGCCAGCAGTCTAAATACCGGGACTTATCGGTTCTTC. As protein: CASSLNTGTYRFF.

The V and J genes are TRBV19 and TRBJ2-7, with D possibly being TRBD1 (6 bases). The CDR3 spans 14 residues. Germline V CDR1 and CDR2: LNHDA, SQIVND (reference sequence). Trimming took 9 bases from V and 5 from J, leaving 20 bases between them. DNA for the CDR3: TGTGCCAGCCGGACAGCCCCCTCTCGTGACGAGCAGTACTTC. Protein product: CASRTAPSRDEQYF.

This clone was detected only once. V is TRBV7-6 and J is TRBJ2-5, with D hard to call. Germline V gene sequence: CDR1 SGHVS, CDR2 FNYEAQ. The V end was cut by 2 bases, the J end by 7 bases, with 5 bases between. This CDR3 region has 11 residues. CDR3 coding DNA: TGTGCCAGCAGCTTAAAAGCGACCCAGTACTTC. It is translated as CASSLKATQYF.

The sample holds one count of this clone. This chain links TRBV7-8 with TRBJ2-7; 8 bases are a match to TRBD1. The CDR3 runs to 14 residues. Losses at the gene ends were 5 bases for V and 2 bases for J; bases not matched to a gene: 5. From germline, CDR1 is SGHVS and CDR2 FQNEAQ. The CDR3 DNA reads as TGTGCCAGCAGCCTTCAGGGGGCCCCCTACGAGCAGTACTTC. It is translated as CASSLQGAPYEQYF.

Here the CDR3 DNA reads TGCGCCAGCAGCTGGGATGCGGGAGGGAGGTACAATGAGCAGTTCTTC. Translation: CASSWDAGGRYNEQFF. The chain combines TRBV5-1 with TRBJ2-1, with TRBD2 matching 9 bases. Trimming cost V 3 bases and J 4 bases; bases outside gene matches: 8. The germline gives CDR1 SGHRS, CDR2 YFSETQ. CDR3 length: 16 amino acids. The whole variable domain, remainder taken from reference TRBV5-1 and TRBJ2-1, is KAGVTQTPRYLIKTRGQQVTLSCSPISGHRSVSWYQQTPGQGLQFLFEYFSETQRNKGNFPGRFSGRQFSNSRSEMNVSTLELGDSALYLCASSWDAGGRYNEQFFGPGTRLTVL.

The genes are TRBV19 and TRBJ2-2; 9 nucleotides align to TRBD2. The germline CDR1 and CDR2 sequences are LNHDA and SQIVND (reference sequence). The CDR3 is 14 amino acids. Trimming took 7 bases from V and 3 from J; bases not matched to a gene: 3. The CDR3 reads CASTTSGYTGELFF. The DNA for the CDR3 is TGTGCCAGTACTACTAGCGGGTACACCGGGGAGCTGTTTTTT.

The gene calls are TRBV4-3 and TRBJ1-1; D unresolved. V dropped 0 bases and J dropped 0 bases, with 8 bases sitting between them. The germline V gene has CDR1 LGHNA and CDR2 YSLEER. CDR3 length: 15 residues. The CDR3 reads CASSQDPGVNTEAFF. The DNA of the CDR3 is TGCGCCAGCAGCCAAGATCCAGGAGTGAACACTGAAGCTTTCTTT.

A single count supports this clone. CDR3 region: CASSRQDAGTDTQYF. The DNA of the CDR3 is TGTGCCAGCAGTCGCCAGGATGCGGGCACAGATACGCAGTATTTT. The chain combines TRBV27 with TRBJ2-3; D not certain. Germline V gene lookup returns CDR1 MNHEY and CDR2 SMNVEV (reference sequence). V was trimmed by 5 bases and J by 1 base, leaving 13 bases between them. This CDR3 is built from 15 residues.

This chain uses TRBV5-1 with TRBJ2-1, with 8 bases fitting TRBD2. J gave up 0 bases and V 6 bases, and 5 bases lay outside the gene matches. Germline CDR1 SGHRS, CDR2 YFSETQ. The length of the CDR3 is 15 residues. The CDR3 region is CASKLSGVSYNEQFF. The CDR3 DNA reads TGCGCCAGCAAGCTTAGCGGGGTCTCCTACAATGAGCAGTTCTTC.

The chain employs TRBV7-2 and TRBJ2-3; D possibly corresponds to TRBD2 (6 bases). CDR3 length: 15 amino acids. Trimming shortened V by 6 bases and J by 2 bases, and 15 bases separated the two germline ends. CDR1 is SGHTA, CDR2 FQGNSA, per germline. For the CDR3, the DNA is TGTGCCAGCAGTTTGGGGGACTGGGCCACAGATACGCAGTATTTT. As protein: CASSLGDWATDTQYF.

This chain joins TRBV7-9 and TRBJ2-7, with D maybe TRBD1 (6 bases). V was clipped by 8 bases and J by 1 base, with 9 bases between them. The CDR3 covers 12 residues. Germline CDR1 and CDR2: SEHNR and FQNEAQ (reference sequence). CDR3 nucleotide sequence: TGTGCCAGCCGAGACAGGTCCTACGAGCAGTACTTC. This translates into CASRDRSYEQYF.

The gene calls are TRBV9 and TRBJ1-2, with D perhaps matching TRBD1 (5 bases). V shed 5 bases and J shed 6 bases, with 11 bases lying between them. Germline-derived CDR1 and CDR2 are SGDLS and YYNGEE. This CDR3 has 12 amino acids. CDR3 coding DNA: TGTGCCAGCAGGGGGTCCAGGGATGGCTACACCTTC. It encodes CASRGSRDGYTF.

The chain couples TRBV5-8 to TRBJ2-4; the D gene could be TRBD1 or TRBD2 (6 bases each). This CDR3 is 14 amino acids long. Deletions cut 2 bases from V and 8 bases from J, with 14 bases between. The germline gives CDR1 SGHTS, CDR2 YDEGEE. The CDR3 loop reads CASSFGGAWDIQYF. The CDR3, as DNA: TGTGCCAGCAGCTTCGGGGGCGCCTGGGACATTCAGTACTTC.

The chain is built from TRBV6-5 and TRBJ2-7, with TRBD1 identical over 7 bases. Germline V CDR1 and CDR2: MNHEY, SVGAGI. The trim removed 0 bases at V and 3 bases at J, leaving 2 bases unmatched. The CDR3 runs 14 residues. CDR3 region: CASSYSRTGYEQYF. CDR3 coding DNA: TGTGCCAGCAGTTACTCAAGGACAGGCTACGAGCAGTACTTC.

This rearrangement joins TRBV7-3 to TRBJ1-5; no firm D call. Germline CDR1 SGHTA, CDR2 FQGTGA. With 0 bases removed from V and 2 bases from J, the gap between germline ends came to 8 bases. The CDR3 has 15 residues. The DNA of the CDR3 is TGTGCCAGCAGCTTAACAGGGCAGGGCAATCAGCCCCAGCATTTT. Protein: CASSLTGQGNQPQHF.